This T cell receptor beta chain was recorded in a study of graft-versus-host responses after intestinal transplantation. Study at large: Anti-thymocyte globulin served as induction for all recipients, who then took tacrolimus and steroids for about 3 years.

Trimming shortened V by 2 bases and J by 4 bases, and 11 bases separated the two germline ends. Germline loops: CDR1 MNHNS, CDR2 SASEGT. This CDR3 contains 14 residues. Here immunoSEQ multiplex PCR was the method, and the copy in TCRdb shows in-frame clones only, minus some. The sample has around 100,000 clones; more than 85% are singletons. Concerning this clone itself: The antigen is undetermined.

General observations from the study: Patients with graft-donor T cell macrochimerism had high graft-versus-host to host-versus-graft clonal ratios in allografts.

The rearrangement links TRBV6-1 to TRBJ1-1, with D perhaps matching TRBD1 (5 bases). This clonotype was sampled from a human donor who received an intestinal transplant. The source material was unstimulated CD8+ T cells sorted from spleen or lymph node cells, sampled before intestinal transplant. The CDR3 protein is CASSEQQGGTEAFF. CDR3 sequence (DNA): TGTGCCAGCAGTGAACAGCAGGGTGGCACTGAAGCTTTCTTT.